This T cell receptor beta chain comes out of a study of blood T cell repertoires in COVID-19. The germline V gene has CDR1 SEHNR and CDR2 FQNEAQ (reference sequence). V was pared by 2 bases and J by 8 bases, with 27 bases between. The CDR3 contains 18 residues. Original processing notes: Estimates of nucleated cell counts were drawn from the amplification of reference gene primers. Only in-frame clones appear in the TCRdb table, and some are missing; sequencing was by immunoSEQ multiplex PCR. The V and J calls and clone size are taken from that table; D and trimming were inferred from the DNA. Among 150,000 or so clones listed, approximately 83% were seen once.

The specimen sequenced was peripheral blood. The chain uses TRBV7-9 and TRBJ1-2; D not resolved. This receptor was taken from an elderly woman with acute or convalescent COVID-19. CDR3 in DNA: TGTGCCAGCAGCTTAAGGTCGAGAGCGAGCCCAGACGGGAAGGGCTACACCTTC. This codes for CASSLRSRASPDGKGYTF.